This paragraph covers one T cell receptor beta chain sequence. Its antigen is unknown. TCRB transcripts that were expressed got sequenced, as all of the isolated RNA had been reverse transcribed. Read counts averaged roughly 4 million for samples of naive, central memory and regulatory T cells. Generated by immunoSEQ multiplex PCR, the TCRdb table keeps only in-frame clones and is missing some. The table lists roughly 100,000 clones, 28% of them singletons. The CDR3 sequence is 16 residues long. V lost 1 base and J 4 bases, leaving 14 bases between the germline ends. Germline-derived CDR1 and CDR2 are MNHEY and SMNVEV (reference sequence). The sample comes from a study of beta chain features in type 1 diabetes. Study conclusions and caveats: TCRB CDR3s were moderately but significantly shorter in Type 1 diabetes patients in all four CD4+ subsets.

Specimen: central memory CD4+ T cells from blood. This TCR was sampled from a woman aged 18-29 years with type 1 diabetes. The V call is TRBV27, the J call TRBJ2-1; weak D call: TRBD1 (5 bases). For the CDR3, the DNA is TGTGCCAGCAGTTTATTTGGGGCAGGTGATTACAATGAGCAGTTCTTC. Encoded protein: CASSLFGAGDYNEQFF.